The T cell receptor (beta chain) under discussion was sequenced for a study of Tregs in tolerant kidney transplant recipients. Findings and caveats of the study: The most relevant donor-specific Treg TCRbeta repertoire apparently came from expansion with activated donor B cells. Validation in larger populations is needed because few patients were studied. No direct test of biological reproducibility was done here.

CDR3 length equals 15 residues. Germline CDR1 and CDR2: KGHSH and LQKENI. Trimming pared 1 base from V and 2 bases from J, leaving 10 bases between. Clones were sequenced by immunoSEQ multiplex PCR, and TCRdb holds only the in-frame ones, with some missing. The sample records approximately 260,000 clones, about four fifths being singletons. Unstimulated regulatory T cells (CD4+CD25+CD127-), CD4+CD25- non-regulatory cells, CD4 and CD8 cells were FACS-sorted from thawed PBMCs. As to this clone: Antigen specificity is unknown.

J is TRBJ2-3 and V is TRBV18; maybe TRBD2 (7 bases). The sequence was collected from a human donor in good health. The sample was CD4+ T cells from blood. CDR3 DNA: TGTGCCAGCTCACCACAGGGGGGGTCCACAGATACGCAGTATTTT. Translated, it gives CASSPQGGSTDTQYF.